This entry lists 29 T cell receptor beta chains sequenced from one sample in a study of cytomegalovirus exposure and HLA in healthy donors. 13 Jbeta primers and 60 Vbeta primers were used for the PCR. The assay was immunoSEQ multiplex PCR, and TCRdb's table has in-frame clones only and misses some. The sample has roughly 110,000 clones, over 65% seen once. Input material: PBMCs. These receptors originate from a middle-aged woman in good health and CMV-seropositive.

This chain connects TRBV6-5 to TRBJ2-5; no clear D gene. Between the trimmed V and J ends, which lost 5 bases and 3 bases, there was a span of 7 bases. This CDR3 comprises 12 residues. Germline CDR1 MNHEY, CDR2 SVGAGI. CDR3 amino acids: CASSPREETQYF. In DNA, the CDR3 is TGTGCCAGCAGTCCCCGAGAAGAGACCCAGTACTTC.

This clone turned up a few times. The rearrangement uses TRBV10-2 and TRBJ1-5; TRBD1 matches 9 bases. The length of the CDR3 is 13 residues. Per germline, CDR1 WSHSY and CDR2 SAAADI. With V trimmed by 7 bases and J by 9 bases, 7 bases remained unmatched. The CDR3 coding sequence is TGCGCCAGCAACTTCGACAGGGGGGGGCCCCAGCATTTT. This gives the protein CASNFDRGGPQHF.

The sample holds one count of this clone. This CDR3 reads CASSSRGRGPNSPLHF. The CDR3 DNA reads TGTGCCAGCAGCTCTAGGGGCAGGGGGCCTAATTCACCCCTCCACTTT. This chain connects TRBV5-8 to TRBJ1-6, with TRBD1 matching over 8 bases. The CDR3 extends over 16 amino acids. Germline lookup yields CDR1 SGHTS and CDR2 YDEGEE. V lost 3 bases, J lost 6 bases, and 8 bases stayed unmatched. Filled out from reference TRBV5-8 and TRBJ1-6, the complete variable domain reads EAGVTQSPTHLIKTRGQQATLRCSPISGHTSVYWYQQALGLGLQFLLWYDEGEERNRGNFPPRFSGRQFPNYSSELNVNALELEDSALYLCASSSRGRGPNSPLHFGNGTRLTVT.

The CDR3 coding sequence is TGTGCCAGTAGTGCGTCGCACGGCGGAGGACTAGCGACCTCCTACTACGAGCAGTACTTC. Its translation is CASSASHGGGLATSYYEQYF. The chain has TRBV19 and TRBJ2-7; 9 bases agree with TRBD2. Per germline, CDR1 LNHDA and CDR2 SQIVND (reference sequence). This CDR3 contains 20 residues. V lost 5 bases and J lost 3; bases outside the gene matches: 23.

For the CDR3, the DNA is TGTGCCAGCAGCCGGGACAGGGCAGGTTGGGAGACCCAGTACTTC. Protein: CASSRDRAGWETQYF. This chain uses TRBV11-2 with TRBJ2-5; 9 bases match TRBD1. Trimming took 5 bases from V and 5 from J; bases not matched to a gene: 9. CDR1 and CDR2 (germline): SGHAT, FQNNGV. The CDR3 runs 15 residues.

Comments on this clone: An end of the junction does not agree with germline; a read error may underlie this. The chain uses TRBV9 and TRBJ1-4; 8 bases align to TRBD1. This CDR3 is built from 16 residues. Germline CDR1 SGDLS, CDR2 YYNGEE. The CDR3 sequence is CASSAGGGISNEKLCF. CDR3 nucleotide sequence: TGTGCCAGCAGTGCAGGGGGCGGAATAAGTAATGAAAAACTGTGTTTT.

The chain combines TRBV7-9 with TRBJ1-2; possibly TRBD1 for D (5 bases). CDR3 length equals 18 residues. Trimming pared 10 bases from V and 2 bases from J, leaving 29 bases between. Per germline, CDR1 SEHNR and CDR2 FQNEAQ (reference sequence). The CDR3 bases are TGTGCCACACAGCGGGATGCAGGGAAGGGCCCTACGAACTATGGCTACACCTTC. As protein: CATQRDAGKGPTNYGYTF.

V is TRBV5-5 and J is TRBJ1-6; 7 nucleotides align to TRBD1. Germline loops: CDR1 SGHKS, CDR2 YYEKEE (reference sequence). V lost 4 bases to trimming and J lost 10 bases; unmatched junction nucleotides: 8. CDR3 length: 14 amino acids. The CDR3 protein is CASSPGGMGSPLHF. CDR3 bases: TGTGCCAGCAGCCCAGGGGGGATGGGCTCACCCCTCCACTTT.

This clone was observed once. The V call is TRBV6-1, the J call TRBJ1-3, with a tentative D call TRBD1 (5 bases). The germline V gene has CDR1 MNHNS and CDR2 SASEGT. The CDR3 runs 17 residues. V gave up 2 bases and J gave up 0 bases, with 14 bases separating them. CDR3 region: CASSEMNRMISGNTIYF. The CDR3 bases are TGTGCCAGCAGTGAAATGAACAGGATGATCTCTGGAAACACCATATATTTT.

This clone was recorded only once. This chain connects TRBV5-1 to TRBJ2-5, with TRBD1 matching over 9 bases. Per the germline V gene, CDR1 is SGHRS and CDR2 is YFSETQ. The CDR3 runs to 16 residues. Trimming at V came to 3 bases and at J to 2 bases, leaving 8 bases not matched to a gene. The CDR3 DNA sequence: TGCGCCAGCAGCTCCTCCGGGACAGGGCTTCAAGAGACCCAGTACTTC. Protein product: CASSSSGTGLQETQYF.

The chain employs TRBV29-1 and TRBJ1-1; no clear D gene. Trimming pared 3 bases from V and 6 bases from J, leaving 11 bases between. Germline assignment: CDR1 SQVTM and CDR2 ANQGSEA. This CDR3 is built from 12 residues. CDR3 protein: CSVDPGGAEAFF. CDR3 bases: TGCAGCGTTGACCCGGGTGGCGCTGAAGCTTTCTTT.

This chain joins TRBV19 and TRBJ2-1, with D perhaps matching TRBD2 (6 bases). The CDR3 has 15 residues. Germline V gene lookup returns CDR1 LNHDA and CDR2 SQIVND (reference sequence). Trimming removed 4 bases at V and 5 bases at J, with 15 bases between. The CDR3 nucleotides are TGTGCCAGTAGTACTCGACTAGGAAGGGACAATGAGCAGTTCTTC. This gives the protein CASSTRLGRDNEQFF.

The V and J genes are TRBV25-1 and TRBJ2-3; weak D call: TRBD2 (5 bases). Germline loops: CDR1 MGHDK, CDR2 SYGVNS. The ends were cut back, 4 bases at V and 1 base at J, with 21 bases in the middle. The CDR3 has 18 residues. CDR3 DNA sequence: TGTGCCAGCAGTGCGGGATCCCAAATGGTTTTTGGCACAGATACGCAGTATTTT. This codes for CASSAGSQMVFGTDTQYF.

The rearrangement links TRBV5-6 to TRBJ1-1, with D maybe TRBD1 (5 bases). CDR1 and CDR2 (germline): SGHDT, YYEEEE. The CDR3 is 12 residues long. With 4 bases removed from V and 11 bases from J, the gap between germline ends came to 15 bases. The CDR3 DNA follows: TGTGCCAGCAGCCCGGGGGAGGGGTGGGCTTTCTTT. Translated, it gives CASSPGEGWAFF.

CDR3 bases: TGCGCCAGCAGCCAAGTTCCCAAGGATAGCGGGGGTACCGGGGAGCTGTTTTTT. Residues: CASSQVPKDSGGTGELFF. V is TRBV4-1 and J is TRBJ2-2, with TRBD2 matching over 9 bases. The CDR3 consists of 18 residues. With 1 base clipped from V and 5 bases from J, the junction kept 11 bases outside the gene matches. The germline V gene has CDR1 MGHRA and CDR2 YSYEKL.

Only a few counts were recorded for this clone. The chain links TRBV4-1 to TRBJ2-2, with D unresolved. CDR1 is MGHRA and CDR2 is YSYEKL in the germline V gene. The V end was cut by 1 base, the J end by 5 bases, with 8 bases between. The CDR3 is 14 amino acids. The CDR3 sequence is CASSQAQWTGELFF. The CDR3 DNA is TGCGCCAGCAGCCAAGCCCAGTGGACCGGGGAGCTGTTTTTT.

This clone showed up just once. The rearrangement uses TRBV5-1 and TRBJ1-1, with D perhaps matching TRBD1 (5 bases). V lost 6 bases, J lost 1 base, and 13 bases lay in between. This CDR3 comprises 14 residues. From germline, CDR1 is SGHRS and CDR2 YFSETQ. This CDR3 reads CASTRLTGNTEAFF. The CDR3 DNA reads TGCGCCAGCACCAGATTAACAGGGAACACTGAAGCTTTCTTT.

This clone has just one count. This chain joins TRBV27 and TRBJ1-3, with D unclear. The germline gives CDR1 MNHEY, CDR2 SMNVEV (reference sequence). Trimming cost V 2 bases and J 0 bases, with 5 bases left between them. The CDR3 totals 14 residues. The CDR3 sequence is CASSLRGSGNTIYF. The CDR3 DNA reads TGTGCCAGCAGTTTAAGAGGCTCTGGAAACACCATATATTTT.

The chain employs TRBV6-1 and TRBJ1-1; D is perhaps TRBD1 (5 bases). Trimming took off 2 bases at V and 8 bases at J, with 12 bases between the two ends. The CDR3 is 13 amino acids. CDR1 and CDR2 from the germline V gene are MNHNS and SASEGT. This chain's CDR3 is CASSEFETVEAFF. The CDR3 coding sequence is TGTGCCAGCAGTGAATTTGAGACAGTAGAAGCTTTCTTT.

The DNA for the CDR3 is TGTGCCAGCAGCTTAAACAGGGGGGATAGTGGCTACACCTTC. Its protein is CASSLNRGDSGYTF. The chain employs TRBV7-2 and TRBJ1-2; TRBD1 aligns across 8 bases. Germline CDR1 is SGHTA and CDR2 is FQGNSA. This CDR3 region has 14 residues. After removal of 2 bases from V and 7 bases from J, the junction contained 6 bases not matched to a gene.

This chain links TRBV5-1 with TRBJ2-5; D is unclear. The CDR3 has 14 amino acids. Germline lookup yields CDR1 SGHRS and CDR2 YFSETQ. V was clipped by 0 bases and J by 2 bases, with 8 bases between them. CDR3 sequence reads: CASSLGGEQETQYF. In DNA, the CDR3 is TGCGCCAGCAGCTTGGGCGGCGAGCAAGAGACCCAGTACTTC.

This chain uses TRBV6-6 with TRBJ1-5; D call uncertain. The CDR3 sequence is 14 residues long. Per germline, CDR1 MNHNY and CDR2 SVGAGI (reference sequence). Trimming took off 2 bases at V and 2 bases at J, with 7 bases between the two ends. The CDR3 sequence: CASSYDGGNQPQHF. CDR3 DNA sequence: TGTGCCAGCAGTTACGATGGAGGCAATCAGCCCCAGCATTTT.

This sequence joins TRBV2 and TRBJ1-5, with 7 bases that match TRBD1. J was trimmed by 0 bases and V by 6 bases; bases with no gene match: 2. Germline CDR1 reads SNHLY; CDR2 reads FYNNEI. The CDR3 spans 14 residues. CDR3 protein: CASRQGHSNQPQHF. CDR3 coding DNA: TGTGCCAGCAGACAGGGGCATAGCAATCAGCCCCAGCATTTT.

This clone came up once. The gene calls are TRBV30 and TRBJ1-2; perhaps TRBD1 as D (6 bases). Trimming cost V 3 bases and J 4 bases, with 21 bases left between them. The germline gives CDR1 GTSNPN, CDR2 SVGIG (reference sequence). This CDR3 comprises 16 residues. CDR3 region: CAWSAELRGAGYGYTF. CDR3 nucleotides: TGTGCCTGGAGCGCAGAACTTCGGGGGGCGGGCTATGGCTACACCTTC.

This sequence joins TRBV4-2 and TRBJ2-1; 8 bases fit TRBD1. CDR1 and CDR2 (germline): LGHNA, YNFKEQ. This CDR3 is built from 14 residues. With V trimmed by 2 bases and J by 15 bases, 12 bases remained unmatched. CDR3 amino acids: CASSQPEGQGNWFF. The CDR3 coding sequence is TGTGCCAGCAGCCAACCCGAAGGACAGGGAAATTGGTTCTTC.

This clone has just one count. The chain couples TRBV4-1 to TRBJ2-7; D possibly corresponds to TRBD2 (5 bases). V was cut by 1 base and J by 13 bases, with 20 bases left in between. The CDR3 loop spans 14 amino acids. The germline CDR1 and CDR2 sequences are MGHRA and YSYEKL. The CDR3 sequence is CASSQGPGNGVRYF. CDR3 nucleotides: TGCGCCAGCAGCCAAGGGCCGGGGAACGGCGTCCGATACTTC.

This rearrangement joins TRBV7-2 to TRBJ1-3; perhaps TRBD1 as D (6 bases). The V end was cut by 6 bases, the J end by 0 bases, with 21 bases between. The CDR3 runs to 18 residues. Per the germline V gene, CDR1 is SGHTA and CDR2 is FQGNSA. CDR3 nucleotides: TGTGCCAGCAGACCTGAGGGGGTTCCTCTTCACTCTGGAAACACCATATATTTT. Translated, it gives CASRPEGVPLHSGNTIYF.

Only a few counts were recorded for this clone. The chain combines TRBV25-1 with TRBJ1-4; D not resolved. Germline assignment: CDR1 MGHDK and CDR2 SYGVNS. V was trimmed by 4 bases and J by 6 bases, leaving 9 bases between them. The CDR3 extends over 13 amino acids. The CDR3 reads CASSAPGYEKLFF. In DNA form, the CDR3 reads TGTGCCAGCAGTGCCCCCGGGTATGAAAAACTGTTTTTT.

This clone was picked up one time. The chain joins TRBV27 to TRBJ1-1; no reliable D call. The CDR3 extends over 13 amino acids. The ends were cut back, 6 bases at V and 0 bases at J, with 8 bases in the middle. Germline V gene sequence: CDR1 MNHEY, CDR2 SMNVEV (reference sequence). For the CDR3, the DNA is TGTGCCAGCAGGGGCAGTATGAACACTGAAGCTTTCTTT. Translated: CASRGSMNTEAFF.